These 17 T cell receptor beta chains were sequenced from one sample in a study of blood T cell repertoires in COVID-19 (dated by TCRdb to about 2020). The protocol used for the library was the immunoSEQ multiplex PCR assay. Held by TCRdb, this immuneACCESS table contains in-frame sequences only and omits some clones. Under half of the omission traces to an unresolved V gene where checked; the cause of the rest is unknown. The sample table records around 170,000 clones; roughly 70% of these occur just once. Of the sample, around 3% is held by the ten largest clones. Sequenced material: peripheral blood. The receptors originated from an elderly woman with acute or convalescent COVID-19.

V usage is TRBV2 and J usage is TRBJ1-2; 7 bases agree with TRBD1. V lost 4 bases and J lost 7; bases outside the gene matches: 3. The CDR3 is 12 amino acids. Germline assignment: CDR1 SNHLY and CDR2 FYNNEI. CDR3 in DNA: TGTGCCAGCAGTGGACAGGGCCTTGGCTACACCTTC. Translated: CASSGQGLGYTF.

The chain couples TRBV5-4 to TRBJ1-6; D is ambiguous. The germline V gene has CDR1 SGHNT and CDR2 YYREEE (reference sequence). Trimming stripped 0 bases from V and 0 bases from J, with 7 bases between. This CDR3 spans 16 amino acids. CDR3 sequence reads: CASSLAGSSYNSPLHF. Here the CDR3 DNA reads TGTGCCAGCAGCTTGGCGGGGAGCTCCTATAATTCACCCCTCCACTTT.

The chain has TRBV28 and TRBJ2-6, with D tentatively TRBD1 (5 bases). V was clipped by 4 bases and J by 2 bases, with 6 bases between them. CDR1 and CDR2 (germline): MDHEN, SYDVKM. This CDR3 comprises 14 residues. The CDR3 coding sequence is TGTGCCAGCAGTTCGACAGCTGGGGCCAACGTCCTGACTTTC. Residues: CASSSTAGANVLTF.

This clone showed up just a few times. This rearrangement joins TRBV9 to TRBJ2-5; TRBD1 is a possible D gene (5 bases). There are 13 residues in the CDR3. Trimming took 4 bases from V and 5 from J, leaving 12 bases between them. Germline CDR1 is SGDLS and CDR2 is YYNGEE. The CDR3 DNA follows: TGTGCCAGCAGCCCTAACCCAGGGGAGACCCAGTACTTC. Its protein is CASSPNPGETQYF.

This clone was observed once. The rearrangement joins TRBV5-6 to TRBJ2-7, with TRBD2 matching 8 bases. Losses at the gene ends were 2 bases for V and 9 bases for J; bases not matched to a gene: 13. CDR1 SGHDT and CDR2 YYEEEE come from the germline V gene. The CDR3 runs to 15 residues. The CDR3 here is CASSFSTQREPGQYF. The CDR3 DNA is TGTGCCAGCAGCTTTAGTACGCAGCGGGAGCCCGGGCAGTACTTC.

The chain carries TRBV10-1 and TRBJ2-5, with 7 nucleotides matching TRBD1. Trimming removed 5 bases from V and 5 bases from J; junction bases left unmatched: 5. Germline V lookup: CDR1 WNHNN, CDR2 SYGVQD (reference sequence). The CDR3 loop spans 13 amino acids. The CDR3 reads CASSLQGSETQYF. The CDR3 DNA is TGCGCCAGCAGTCTACAGGGGAGTGAGACCCAGTACTTC.

The V gene is TRBV11-3, the J gene TRBJ2-1, with 7 bases identical to TRBD2. The length of the CDR3 is 13 residues. Unmatched junction bases numbered 5, after V lost 6 bases and J lost 6 bases. The germline gives CDR1 SGHNT, CDR2 YENEEA. CDR3 DNA: TGTGCCAGCAGGGGAGGGCCCTCCAATGAGCAGTTCTTC. Its translation: CASRGGPSNEQFF.

The rearrangement joins TRBV27 to TRBJ2-5; 8 bases match TRBD2. This CDR3 comprises 16 residues. Trimming removed 6 bases from V and 2 bases from J; junction bases left unmatched: 11. Germline lookup yields CDR1 MNHEY and CDR2 SMNVEV (reference sequence). CDR3 in DNA: TGTGCCAGCAGCCATATAAGCGGGAGAGGGCAAGAGACCCAGTACTTC. Translating it yields CASSHISGRGQETQYF.

The rearrangement uses TRBV30 and TRBJ2-2; 8 bases are shared with TRBD1. The V and J ends lost 3 bases and 1 base, in that order; junction bases with no gene match: 1. Germline loops: CDR1 GTSNPN, CDR2 SVGIG (reference sequence). This CDR3 is built from 14 residues. The CDR3 region is CAWSRGQNTGELFF. CDR3 nucleotides: TGTGCCTGGAGCAGGGGGCAGAACACCGGGGAGCTGTTTTTT.

The chain has TRBV24-1 and TRBJ2-1; D possibly corresponds to TRBD1 (5 bases). This CDR3 spans 14 amino acids. Trimming pared 3 bases from V and 10 bases from J, leaving 15 bases between. Germline V lookup: CDR1 KGHDR, CDR2 SFDVKD. The CDR3 nucleotides read TGTGCCACCAGTGATCGAGCAGGGCTGTGGGAGCAGTTCTTC. Protein: CATSDRAGLWEQFF.

The chain joins TRBV7-2 to TRBJ2-3; 9 nucleotides align to TRBD2. The CDR3 loop spans 14 amino acids. V shed 5 bases and J 4 bases; nucleotides not matched to a gene: 4. Germline V gene data show CDR1 as SGHTA and CDR2 as FQGNSA. In DNA, the CDR3 is TGTGCCAGCAGCCGTAGCGGGAGTCCAGATACGCAGTATTTT. It encodes CASSRSGSPDTQYF.

The gene calls are TRBV7-7 and TRBJ2-5; D remains unclear. The CDR3 covers 13 residues. CDR1 is SSHAT, CDR2 FNYEAQ, per germline (reference sequence). The ends were cut back, 0 bases at V and 5 bases at J, with 7 bases in the middle. The CDR3 sequence: CASSLAVRETQYF. CDR3 nucleotide sequence: TGTGCCAGCAGCTTAGCGGTCCGGGAGACCCAGTACTTC.

This chain joins TRBV10-2 and TRBJ2-3; 11 positions match TRBD1. The CDR3 loop spans 17 amino acids. V shed 4 bases, J shed 3 bases, and the junction held 9 bases outside the gene matches. Per the germline V gene, CDR1 is WSHSY and CDR2 is SAAADI. As DNA, the CDR3 is TGCGCCAGCAGTGCTACCGGGACAGGGGGGAGAACAGATACGCAGTATTTT. This encodes CASSATGTGGRTDTQYF.

J is TRBJ2-2 and V is TRBV2; D uncertain. V lost 2 bases and J lost 2, with 9 bases in between. This CDR3 region has 15 residues. Per the germline V gene, CDR1 is SNHLY and CDR2 is FYNNEI. CDR3 DNA sequence: TGTGCCAGCAGTGAACAAACATCAAACACCGGGGAGCTGTTTTTT. This translates into CASSEQTSNTGELFF.

The rearrangement links TRBV5-4 to TRBJ1-2; 12 nucleotides line up with TRBD1. The CDR3 has 17 amino acids. CDR1 SGHNT and CDR2 YYREEE come from the germline V gene (reference sequence). V was clipped by 0 bases and J by 2 bases; unmatched bases: 5. The CDR3 spells CASSLDAGTGGNYGYTF. Here the CDR3 DNA reads TGTGCCAGCAGCTTGGACGCCGGGACAGGGGGCAACTATGGCTACACCTTC.

The chain has TRBV14 and TRBJ2-7; TRBD2 agrees at 8 bases. Per germline, CDR1 SGHDN and CDR2 FVKESK. This CDR3 has 13 amino acids. The V and J ends lost 6 bases and 5 bases, in that order; junction bases with no gene match: 6. DNA of the CDR3: TGTGCCAGCAGGGTTAGCGGGATACACGAGCAGTACTTC. This sequence encodes CASRVSGIHEQYF.

The chain employs TRBV28 and TRBJ1-2, with 8 bases that match TRBD1. The CDR3 has 14 residues. After removal of 1 base from V and 8 bases from J, the junction contained 6 bases not matched to a gene. Germline V gene data show CDR1 as MDHEN and CDR2 as SYDVKM. The chain's CDR3 is CASSLFTGGGGYTF. CDR3 nucleotide sequence: TGTGCCAGCAGTTTATTTACAGGGGGAGGCGGCTACACCTTC.